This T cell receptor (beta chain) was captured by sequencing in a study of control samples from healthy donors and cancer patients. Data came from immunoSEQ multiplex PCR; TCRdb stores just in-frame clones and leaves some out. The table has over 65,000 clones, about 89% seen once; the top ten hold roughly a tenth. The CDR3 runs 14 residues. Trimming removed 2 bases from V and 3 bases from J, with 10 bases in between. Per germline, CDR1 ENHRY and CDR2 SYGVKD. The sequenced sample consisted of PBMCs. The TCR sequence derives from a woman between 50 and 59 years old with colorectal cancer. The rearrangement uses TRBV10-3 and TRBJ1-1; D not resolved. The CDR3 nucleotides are TGTGCCATCAGTGAGCATGAGACGGACACTGAAGCTTTCTTT. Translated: CAISEHETDTEAFF.